In its sample, the clone carrying this T cell receptor (beta chain) was seen a few times. Its antigen is not identified. V was pared by 5 bases and J by 1 base, with 15 bases between. This CDR3 is built from 16 residues. Germline CDR1 and CDR2: MNHEY and SVGEGT. Sample time point: newly diagnosed GD, antithyroid drugs for less than 3 months. PBMC-derived RNA was used for the TCR library. This sample is drawn from a study of regulatory T cells in long-lasting Graves disease. CDR3 regions were amplified by Arm-PCR using iRepertoire HTBI primers to build TCR beta libraries. Per the original methods: The samples yielded some 62 TRBV and roughly 14 TRBJ segments. Using its own MiXCR run on the multiplex PCR reads, TCRdb lists one record per CDR3 protein. Here the V and J calls rest on TCRdb's processing, not on the authors' analysis. This sample yields about 440,000 distinct CDR3 sequences, of which 15% are seen a single time; 15% to 20% belongs to the top ten.

The study, taken as a whole, reports: Persistent cases favored TRBV28, TRBJ1-2 and TRBJ2-5.

This sample was shared with a second study, whose subject was T cells in Graves' hyperthyroidism and ophthalmopathy. This second study notes: Graves' hyperthyroidism showing no ophthalmopathy progression within 18 months was considered stable. Progression to ophthalmopathy was predicted a median of roughly 6.5 months early.

Sequenced material: peripheral blood mononuclear cells (PBMCs), taken at new diagnosis, from a patient treated with antithyroid drugs. This chain uses TRBV6-2 or TRBV6-3 with TRBJ1-5, with D perhaps TRBD1 (6 bases). This clonotype was obtained from a woman aged 25 to 39 with Graves disease. The CDR3 DNA reads as TGTGCCAGCAGTGAAGGTTACGGGGGCAGCAATCAGCCCCAGCATTTT. Protein product: CASSEGYGGSNQPQHF.